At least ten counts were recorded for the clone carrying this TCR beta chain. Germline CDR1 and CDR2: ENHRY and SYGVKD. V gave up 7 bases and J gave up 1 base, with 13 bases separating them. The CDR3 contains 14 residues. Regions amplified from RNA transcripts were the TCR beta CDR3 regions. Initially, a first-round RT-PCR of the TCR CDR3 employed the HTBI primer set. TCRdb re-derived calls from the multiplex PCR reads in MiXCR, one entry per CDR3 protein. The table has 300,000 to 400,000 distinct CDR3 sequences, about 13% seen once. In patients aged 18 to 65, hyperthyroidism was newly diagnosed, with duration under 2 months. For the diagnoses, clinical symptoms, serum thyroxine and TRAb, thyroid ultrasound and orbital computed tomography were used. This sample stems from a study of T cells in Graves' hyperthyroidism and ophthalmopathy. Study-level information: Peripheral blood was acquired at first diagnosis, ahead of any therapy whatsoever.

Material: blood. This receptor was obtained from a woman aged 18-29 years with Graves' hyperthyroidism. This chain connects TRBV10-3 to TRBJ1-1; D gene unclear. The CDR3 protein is CAITKRGWNTEAFF. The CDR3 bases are TGTGCCATCACTAAACGTGGGTGGAACACTGAAGCTTTCTTT.